A selection of T cell receptor beta chains follows, all from one sample in a study of beta chain features in type 1 diabetes. Using immunoSEQ multiplex PCR, the repertoire was profiled, and TCRdb retains in-frame clones only, with some absent. The sample lists about 160,000 clones, about 9.1% occurring once. Sequenced input: central memory CD4+ T cells from blood. The receptors come from a woman between 18 and 29 years old in good health. CDR3s leave out the opening cysteine and the closing phenylalanine or tryptophan. Each record gives: V gene, J gene, CDR3 protein.

>TRBV9|TRBJ1-6
ASSSQYSPLH
>TRBV4-2|TRBJ1-6
ASSQESSSYNSPLH
>TRBV6-6|TRBJ2-2
ASSYSSATGELF
>TRBV6-5|TRBJ1-1
ASSYSRANTEAF
>TRBV5-1|TRBJ2-3
ASSSSTSGKADTQY
>TRBV4-2|TRBJ2-7
ASSQVARVYEQY
>TRBV30|TRBJ2-2
AWMGQGTGELF
>TRBV7-9|TRBJ1-3
ASTGMTGNTIY
>TRBV5-1|TRBJ2-1
ASSLVAAGRDEQF
>TRBV30|TRBJ1-1
AWSAEMNTEAF
>TRBV6-5|TRBJ1-2
ASSSDTLNYGYT
>TRBV9|TRBJ2-7
ASSGTGEDDEQY
>TRBV7-3|TRBJ2-1
ASSTLAGGNEQF
>TRBV12-5|TRBJ1-1
ASGLTGGTEAF
>TRBV6-5|TRBJ2-3
ASSYYQRTDTQY
>TRBV7-2|TRBJ2-7
ASSPGGYEQY
>TRBV7-2|TRBJ2-7
ASSLRVSYEQY
>TRBV29-1|TRBJ2-7
SVVLPSVHEQY
>TRBV9|TRBJ2-3
ASSVEIGDTQY
>TRBV2|TRBJ1-4
ASSVEGTNEKLF
>TRBV7-8|TRBJ2-5
ASSQRGKETQY
>TRBV6-6|TRBJ2-5
ASSYGETQY
>TRBV5-1|TRBJ2-7
ASSSRQGRNEQY
>TRBV27|TRBJ2-6
ASSSALGANVLT
>TRBV5-1|TRBJ2-1
ASFRVPGLEAYNEQF
>TRBV27|TRBJ2-1
ARHRGLYNEQF
>TRBV6-1|TRBJ2-7
ASSAVSGSAEQY
>TRBV5-1|TRBJ2-6
ASSLSLTGANVLT
>TRBV2|TRBJ1-2
ASSETGAVDNYGYT
>TRBV7-9|TRBJ2-6
ASSEGNVLT
>TRBV7-9|TRBJ1-5
ASSSVNQPQH
>TRBV7-3|TRBJ2-3
ASSLAADTQY
>TRBV15|TRBJ1-4
ATSRDDRFT
>TRBV30|TRBJ1-2
AWGQGRGYT
>TRBV5-4|TRBJ1-4
ASSQSPGEMGKLF
>TRBV5-1|TRBJ1-2
ASSSDSTHYGYT
>TRBV9|TRBJ2-2
ASSPRGEPGELF
>TRBV7-2|TRBJ2-1
ASSYRTGVDEQF
>TRBV4-1|TRBJ2-7
ASSLELAGAYEQY
>TRBV18|TRBJ2-1
ASSPVRENEQF
>TRBV5-1|TRBJ2-7
ASTRGGMGDEQY
>TRBV27|TRBJ2-3
ASSFSPTAGGKDTQY
>TRBV4-1|TRBJ2-1
ASSQEGTSGGAYEQF
>TRBV7-9|TRBJ2-5
ASSPPRGAEETQY
>TRBV7-9|TRBJ2-1
ASSLTGTRVGGEQF
>TRBV2|TRBJ2-7
ASNLQGYGQY
>TRBV5-1|TRBJ1-2
ASSLSLGGGYGYT
>TRBV30|TRBJ1-5
AWSVGGGNQPQH
>TRBV28|TRBJ1-1
ASSPHRGRGDEAF
>TRBV18|TRBJ2-7
ASSPKQGSYEQY
>TRBV29-1|TRBJ1-2
SVAPRGLQSPN
>TRBV6-5|TRBJ2-7
ASSHQGNSYEQY
>TRBV11-1|TRBJ2-7
ASSLLQTGDYEQY
>TRBV4-2|TRBJ2-1
ASSQVPNLRTGNEQF